This T cell receptor beta chain was profiled in a study of shared clonotypes between healthy human individuals. General observations from the study: Clonotypes shared by all four donors outscored non-shared clonotypes in generation probability.

Details on this clone: The antigen is undetermined.

The CDR3 totals 15 residues. Germline V CDR1 and CDR2: MNHEY, SMNVEV (reference sequence). V lost 1 base, J lost 3 bases, and 4 bases stayed unmatched. Profiling relied on immunoSEQ multiplex PCR, and the TCRdb table lists in-frame clones only, not all of them. The sample lists around 2.3 million clones, under 97% occurring once. This chain joins TRBV27 and TRBJ2-7, with 9 bases aligning to TRBD1. Sequenced: naive CD4+ T cells sorted from blood. Subset here: CD45RA+ positively selected. The sequence derives from a man younger than 35 in good health. In DNA, the CDR3 is TGTGCCAGCAGTTTATACGGGACAGGGATCTACGAGCAGTACTTC. As protein: CASSLYGTGIYEQYF.